This T cell receptor (beta chain) stems from a study of blood T cell repertoires in COVID-19 (dated by TCRdb to about 2020). Background on the whole study: Samples covering the acute and convalescent phases of COVID-19 were provided by collaborators in the United States, Italy and Spain. The samples were drawn from the first 160 participants of the ongoing ImmuneRACE study and from more than 1,000 subjects provided by 6 global collaborators. The prospective study material was composed of cDNA or gDNA derived from T cells, B-cell-depleted T cells, or PBMCs. The sample metadata nearly always contained a de-identified subject ID, COVID-19 status, age in years and sex. Subjects who had been exposed to COVID-19, were actively infected with it, or had recovered from it provided the deeply sampled blood TCRbeta repertoires that made up the dataset. The repertoires were released in a freely available public database meant as a resource for research on the immune response to SARS-CoV-2. Where available, HLA class I and class II types were obtained from metadata supplied by the sample provider rather than from assay-based typing.

Trimming at the junction amounts to 0 bases on V and 3 bases on J, and the germline ends lie 9 bases apart. Reading the germline V gene gives CDR1 MNHEY and CDR2 SVGAGI. The CDR3 goes from the cysteine to the phenylalanine over 14 residues. Only the CDR3 part of the read is kept: 42 bases, read in frame from the first base. With regard to this clone: The specificity of this receptor is unknown. No quality values exist for individual bases; no much larger clone is one base distant.

Whole blood was collected in K2EDTA tubes by collaborating institutions according to the institutions' own protocols. For TCRbeta analysis, collaborator samples were shipped as frozen whole blood, as isolated PBMCs, or as DNA extracted from either sample type. TCRbeta CDR3 regions were amplified from genomic DNA by means of the immunoSEQ Assay, a bias-controlled multiplex PCR. The source study handled its data this way. The number of nucleated cells in each sample was estimated from the amplification of reference gene primers within the assay. To quantify the absolute abundance of each unique TCRbeta CDR3 rearrangement, sequence reads were collapsed and filtered. For each sample, productive Simpson clonality was calculated by taking the square root of Simpson's diversity index across productive rearrangements. This immuneACCESS table, as held by TCRdb, lists in-frame sequences with V and J called but not all clones. Of the missing ones, under half trace to an unresolved V gene in checked studies; the others have no known cause. For V, J and clone size, that table is used; D and trimming come from the DNA. This sample lists over 150,000 clones; approximately 86% were detected once. The ten largest make up under 12% of the sample.

Study-wide findings and limitations: The amount of clinical and demographic metadata varied by source and participant and was provided uncurated.

This chain is built from TRBV6-5 and TRBJ2-7, with TRBD1 perhaps the D gene, on 5 matching bases. The sample taken for sequencing was peripheral blood. The source of this sequence is a woman over 75 with active or convalescent COVID-19. CDR3 reads: CASSYSQGGYEQYF. The DNA is as follows: TGTGCCAGCAGTTACTCCCAGGGTGGCTACGAGCAGTACTTC.